This TCR beta chain was profiled in a study of T cell clonotyping in hematopoietic cell transplantation. Notes on the study in general: Cells were unsorted, so CD4 and CD8 contributions were not separated.

This CDR3 has 17 amino acids. CDR1 is SGHKS, CDR2 YYEKEE, per germline (reference sequence). Deletions cut 4 bases from V and 2 bases from J, with 20 bases between. In regard to this clone: What it recognizes is unknown.

The data were produced by immunoSEQ multiplex PCR, yet TCRdb's version contains in-frame clones alone and is incomplete. This repertoire shows over 8,500 clones, 85% to 90% found once; its top ten account for over 30%. This chain uses TRBV5-5 with TRBJ2-3, with D maybe TRBD2 (6 bases). The source material was PBMCs, sampled 180 days after allogeneic stem cell transplant. The clonotype originates from a human patient who had an allogeneic stem cell transplant, so the T cells may come from the graft donor. The donor label of this sample is uncertain. Some clones in this sample may be carry-over from other donors' samples. CDR3 residues: CASSPKRRTTYTDTQYF. DNA for the CDR3: TGTGCCAGCAGCCCTAAGCGCCGGACTACCTACACAGATACGCAGTATTTT.